This T cell receptor beta chain originates from a study of cytomegalovirus exposure and HLA in healthy donors. The PCR used 60 Vbeta and 13 Jbeta primers. Profiling relied on immunoSEQ multiplex PCR, and the TCRdb table lists in-frame clones only, not all of them. The sample holds approximately 120,000 clones; about 80% are singletons and the top ten take under 3.5%. This CDR3 contains 11 residues. The germline V gene has CDR1 SEHNR and CDR2 FQNEAQ (reference sequence). V was clipped by 8 bases and J by 5 bases; unmatched bases: 2. This clone was observed a handful of times. The TCR sequence derives from a female donor in good health and CMV-seronegative. The chain is built from TRBV7-9 and TRBJ2-7, with 8 bases matching TRBD1. The sequenced sample consisted of PBMCs. The chain's CDR3 is CASQDRDEQYF. The CDR3 nucleotides are TGTGCCAGCCAGGACAGGGACGAGCAGTACTTC. Full variable domain (outside the CDR3, taken from reference TRBV7-9 and TRBJ2-7): DTGVSQNPRHKITKRGQNVTFRCDPISEHNRLYWYRQTLGQGPEFLTYFQNEAQLEKSRLLSDRFSAERPKGSFSTLEIQRTEQGDSAMYLCASQDRDEQYFGPGTRLTVT.